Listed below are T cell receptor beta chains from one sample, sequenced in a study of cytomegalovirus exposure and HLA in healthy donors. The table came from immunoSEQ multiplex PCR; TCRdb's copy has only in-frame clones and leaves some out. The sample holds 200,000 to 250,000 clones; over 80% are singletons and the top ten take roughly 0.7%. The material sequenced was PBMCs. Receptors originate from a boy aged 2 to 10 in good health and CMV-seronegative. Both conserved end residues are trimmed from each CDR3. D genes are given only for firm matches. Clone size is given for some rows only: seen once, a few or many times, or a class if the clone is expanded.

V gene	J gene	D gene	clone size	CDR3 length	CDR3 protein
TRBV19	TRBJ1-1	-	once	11	ASSIVPPGWAF
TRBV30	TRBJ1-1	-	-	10	AWDTGIGEAF
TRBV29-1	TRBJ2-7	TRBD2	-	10	SVVGGAYEQY
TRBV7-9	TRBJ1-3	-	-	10	SSSGPANTIY
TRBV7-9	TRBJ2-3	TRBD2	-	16	SSSLAPLAGGPSDTQY
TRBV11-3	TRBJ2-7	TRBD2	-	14	ASSLGTSGLSYEQY
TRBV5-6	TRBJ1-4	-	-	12	ASSWTFGGEKLF
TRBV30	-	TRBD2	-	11	AWRWRESHEQY
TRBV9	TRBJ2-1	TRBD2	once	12	ASSAAGFYNEQF
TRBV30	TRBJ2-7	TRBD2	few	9	AWSVSGTSF
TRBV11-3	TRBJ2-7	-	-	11	ASSFLATYEQY
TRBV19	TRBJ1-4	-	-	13	ATLDRLATNEKLF
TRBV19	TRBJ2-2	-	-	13	ASSMSSFMTGELF
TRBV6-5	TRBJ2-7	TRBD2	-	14	ASSYRGGSGGYEQY
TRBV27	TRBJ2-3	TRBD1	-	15	ASSLISGTVSTDTQY
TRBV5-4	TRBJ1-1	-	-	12	ASSRAGRSTEAF
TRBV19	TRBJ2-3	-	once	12	ASRSGTLTDTQY
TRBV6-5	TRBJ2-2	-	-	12	ASSPTGNTGELF